The 26 T cell receptor beta chains given below trace back to one sample, sequenced in a study of blood T cell repertoires in COVID-19. The table came from immunoSEQ multiplex PCR; TCRdb's copy has only in-frame clones and leaves some out. The sample lists tens of thousands of clones; just over 85% were seen once. Sequencing was done on a sample of peripheral blood. All receptors derive from a middle-aged man with active COVID-19.

This clone turned up a few times. The J gene is TRBJ2-7, the V gene TRBV21-1; TRBD1, as called in the table, went unchecked against the DNA. TRBV21-1 is a documented pseudogene. The CDR3 runs 15 residues. The CDR3 region is CASSNSRGQGYEQYF. The DNA of the CDR3 is TGTGCCAGCAGCAATAGCAGGGGGCAGGGATACGAGCAGTACTTC.

V is TRBV25-1 and J is TRBJ2-5, with 11 bases fitting TRBD1. Per the germline V gene, CDR1 is MGHDK and CDR2 is SYGVNS. The ends lost 4 bases at V and 1 base at J; junction bases unmatched: 5. The CDR3 totals 16 residues. In nucleotides, the CDR3 is TGTGCCAGCAGTGTCGTAGGGACAGGGGGCCAAGAGACCCAGTACTTC. Its translation: CASSVVGTGGQETQYF.

The chain recombines TRBV18 with TRBJ1-1, with a possible D match to TRBD1 (5 bases). CDR3 length equals 14 residues. Germline V gene lookup returns CDR1 KGHSH and CDR2 LQKENI. V dropped 5 bases and J dropped 0 bases, with 10 bases sitting between them. In DNA, the CDR3 is TGTGCCAGCTCAATCAGGGAAATGAACACTGAAGCTTTCTTT. It encodes CASSIREMNTEAFF.

This chain links TRBV18 with TRBJ1-5, with a possible D match to TRBD1 (6 bases). In germline, CDR1 is KGHSH, CDR2 LQKENI. This CDR3 is built from 16 residues. The ends were cut back, 6 bases at V and 3 bases at J, with 18 bases in the middle. Here the CDR3 DNA reads TGTGCCAGCTCGGGGAGATTTGGACAGCTCAATCAGCCCCAGCATTTT. It codes for CASSGRFGQLNQPQHF.

The chain employs TRBV6-2 or TRBV6-3 and TRBJ2-5; 8 bases agree with TRBD2. The junction had 8 bases not matched to a gene; V was cut back by 2 bases and J by 3 bases. Germline V gene sequence: CDR1 MNHEY, CDR2 SVGEGT. This CDR3 spans 16 amino acids. This chain's CDR3 is CASSYPLAGWEETQYF. DNA of the CDR3: TGTGCCAGCAGTTACCCCTTAGCGGGATGGGAAGAGACCCAGTACTTC.

This chain connects TRBV9 to TRBJ1-1, with a weak D call TRBD1 (5 bases). Trimming shortened V by 4 bases and J by 6 bases, and 13 bases separated the two germline ends. Germline V gene lookup returns CDR1 SGDLS and CDR2 YYNGEE. This CDR3 region has 13 residues. The CDR3: CASSFLGGAEAFF. CDR3 nucleotide sequence: TGTGCCAGCAGCTTCCTGGGAGGGGCTGAAGCTTTCTTT.

The rearrangement links TRBV5-1 to TRBJ1-3; possibly TRBD1 for D (6 bases). The CDR3 extends over 15 amino acids. V was pared by 0 bases and J by 0 bases, with 7 bases between. CDR1 is SGHRS and CDR2 is YFSETQ in the germline V gene. CDR3 in amino acids: CASSLEGGSGNTIYF. The CDR3 nucleotides read TGCGCCAGCAGCTTGGAAGGGGGCTCTGGAAACACCATATATTTT.

The CDR3 sequence is CASSVLADQETQYF. As DNA, the CDR3 is TGTGCCAGCTCGGTACTAGCGGACCAAGAGACCCAGTACTTC. The chain links TRBV18 to TRBJ2-5, with 8 bases identical to TRBD2. With V trimmed by 6 bases and J by 0 bases, 3 bases remained unmatched. The CDR3 sequence is 14 residues long. Germline assignment: CDR1 KGHSH and CDR2 LQKENI. The variable domain in full, completed from reference TRBV18 and TRBJ2-5, reads NAGVMQNPRHLVRRRGQEARLRCSPMKGHSHVYWYRQLPEEGLKFMVYLQKENIIDESGMPKERFSAEFPKEGPSILRIQQVVRGDSAAYFCASSVLADQETQYFGPGTRLLVL.

V gene TRBV15 combines with J gene TRBJ2-5, with 9 positions matching TRBD2. CDR3 length: 14 amino acids. From germline, CDR1 is LNHNV and CDR2 YYDKDF (reference sequence). With 3 bases clipped from V and 4 bases from J, the junction kept 3 bases outside the gene matches. CDR3 coding DNA: TGTGCCACCAGCAGTAGCGGGAGAGGAGAGACCCAGTACTTC. Translation: CATSSSGRGETQYF.

This chain joins TRBV7-2 and TRBJ2-2; D possibly corresponds to TRBD2 (5 bases). With 2 bases removed from V and 1 base from J, the gap between germline ends came to 14 bases. CDR1 SGHTA and CDR2 FQGNSA come from the germline V gene. CDR3 length: 17 residues. CDR3 sequence (DNA): TGTGCCAGCAGCTTAATCGGCGGAGCGGAGAACACCGGGGAGCTGTTTTTT. It yields the protein CASSLIGGAENTGELFF.

This rearrangement joins TRBV18 to TRBJ2-7; 8 bases fit TRBD1. Germline V CDR1 and CDR2: KGHSH, LQKENI. With 0 bases clipped from V and 3 bases from J, the junction kept 7 bases outside the gene matches. The CDR3 sequence is 16 residues long. The CDR3 reads CASSPPRAGGSYEQYF. The DNA for the CDR3 is TGTGCCAGCTCACCACCCCGCGCAGGGGGCAGCTACGAGCAGTACTTC. Using reference TRBV18 and TRBJ2-7 for the parts outside the CDR3, the full variable domain is NAGVMQNPRHLVRRRGQEARLRCSPMKGHSHVYWYRQLPEEGLKFMVYLQKENIIDESGMPKERFSAEFPKEGPSILRIQQVVRGDSAAYFCASSPPRAGGSYEQYFGPGTRLTVT.

V is TRBV7-9 and J is TRBJ1-6; maybe TRBD1 (6 bases). The CDR3 loop spans 16 amino acids. Trimming shortened V by 7 bases and J by 5 bases, and 18 bases separated the two germline ends. Germline loops: CDR1 SEHNR, CDR2 FQNEAQ (reference sequence). In DNA, the CDR3 is TGTGCCAGCACTTTATTCGGCCGACAGGATAATTCACCCCTCCACTTT. The encoded protein is CASTLFGRQDNSPLHF.

This chain connects TRBV4-1 to TRBJ1-5; 7 bases agree with TRBD1. Unmatched junction bases numbered 12, after V lost 4 bases and J lost 0 bases. Germline V gene data show CDR1 as MGHRA and CDR2 as YSYEKL. CDR3 length: 18 amino acids. This chain's CDR3 is CASSLSRDSGYSNQPQHF. CDR3 sequence (DNA): TGCGCCAGCAGCCTCTCTAGGGACAGCGGATATAGCAATCAGCCCCAGCATTTT.

The rearrangement uses TRBV2 and TRBJ1-2; D remains unclear. Deletions cut 6 bases from V and 13 bases from J, with 6 bases between. This CDR3 spans 8 amino acids. Germline V gives CDR1 SNHLY, CDR2 FYNNEI. The CDR3 region is CASRGGTF. Here the CDR3 DNA reads TGTGCCAGCAGAGGAGGCACCTTC.

The chain has TRBV7-2 and TRBJ2-7; 7 bases are shared with TRBD1. Germline V gives CDR1 SGHTA, CDR2 FQGNSA. The CDR3 consists of 15 residues. J lost 1 base, V lost 4 bases, and 7 bases had no gene match. The CDR3 sequence: CASSSRQGASYEQYF. Here the CDR3 DNA reads TGTGCCAGCAGCTCGAGACAGGGTGCGTCCTACGAGCAGTACTTC.

The chain combines TRBV24-1 with TRBJ2-7; TRBD2 might be the D (6 bases). The CDR3 sequence is 14 residues long. From germline, CDR1 is KGHDR and CDR2 SFDVKD. Trimming took 7 bases from V and 3 from J, leaving 15 bases between them. CDR3 in DNA: TGTGCCACCAGCCCCCCCTCGGGGGACTACGAGCAGTACTTC. This encodes CATSPPSGDYEQYF.

This clone was counted a single time. The rearrangement joins TRBV19 to TRBJ1-4; tentative D call: TRBD1 (6 bases). Per the germline V gene, CDR1 is LNHDA and CDR2 is SQIVND (reference sequence). The CDR3 sequence is 15 residues long. With 4 bases removed from V and 5 bases from J, the gap between germline ends came to 14 bases. The CDR3 bases are TGTGCCAGTAGTAGTAGGACAGCGCCCAATGAAAAACTGTTTTTT. Its translation is CASSSRTAPNEKLFF.

In this sample, this clone turned up many times. This chain connects TRBV6-6 to TRBJ1-1, with D possibly matching TRBD1 (6 bases). Deletions cut 5 bases from V and 7 bases from J, with 20 bases between. Germline assignment: CDR1 MNHNY and CDR2 SVGAGI (reference sequence). The CDR3 runs to 15 residues. The CDR3 bases are TGTGCCAGCAGTACCCCGCAGGGGCGATTATATGAAGCTTTCTTT. This gives the protein CASSTPQGRLYEAFF.

The chain combines TRBV7-3 with TRBJ1-1, with D unresolved. The CDR3 totals 15 residues. Deletions cut 5 bases from V and 5 bases from J, with 18 bases between. Germline CDR1 and CDR2: SGHTA and FQGTGA. The CDR3 coding sequence is TGTGCCAGCAGCCCCCAGACACTTAAGAGAACTGAAGCTTTCTTT. Amino acids: CASSPQTLKRTEAFF.

The chain recombines TRBV15 with TRBJ2-7; 7 nucleotides align to TRBD1. This CDR3 is 16 amino acids long. CDR1 is LNHNV and CDR2 is YYDKDF in the germline V gene (reference sequence). Trimming took 6 bases from V and 2 from J; bases not matched to a gene: 13. The CDR3 spells CATRGADGDRAYEQYF. The CDR3 DNA follows: TGTGCCACCAGAGGTGCCGACGGGGACAGAGCCTACGAGCAGTACTTC. The whole variable domain, remainder taken from reference TRBV15 and TRBJ2-7, is DAMVIQNPRYQVTQFGKPVTLSCSQTLNHNVMYWYQQKSSQAPKLLFHYYDKDFNNEADTPDNFQSRRPNTSFCFLDIRSPGLGDTAMYLCATRGADGDRAYEQYFGPGTRLTVT.

Only one count was recorded for this clone. The chain combines TRBV6-4 with TRBJ2-1, with TRBD1 matching 7 bases. With V trimmed by 6 bases and J by 9 bases, 11 bases remained unmatched. The CDR3 has 14 amino acids. Germline V CDR1 and CDR2: MRHNA, SNTAGT. As DNA, the CDR3 is TGTGCCAGCAGCGACGGGGTACAGGGGAGTGAGCAGTTCTTC. It is translated as CASSDGVQGSEQFF.

The chain links TRBV9 to TRBJ2-3, with 9 bases matching TRBD2. Germline CDR1 is SGDLS and CDR2 is YYNGEE. The CDR3 has 18 residues. J was trimmed by 2 bases and V by 0 bases; bases with no gene match: 10. CDR3 sequence reads: CASSVGGGDMFNTDTQYF. The DNA for the CDR3 is TGTGCCAGCAGCGTAGGCGGGGGGGATATGTTCAACACAGATACGCAGTATTTT.

CDR3 loop: CASSLPTDYEQYF. DNA of the CDR3: TGTGCCAGCAGCTTGCCGACAGACTACGAGCAGTACTTC. The rearrangement links TRBV7-2 to TRBJ2-7; D is possibly TRBD1 (5 bases). Germline CDR1 SGHTA, CDR2 FQGNSA. V was pared by 3 bases and J by 3 bases, with 9 bases between. The CDR3 sequence is 13 residues long. Full variable domain (remainder filled in from reference TRBV7-2 and TRBJ2-7): GAGVSQSPSNKVTEKGKDVELRCDPISGHTALYWYRQSLGQGLEFLIYFQGNSAPDKSGLPSDRFSAERTGGSVSTLTIQRTQQEDSAVYLCASSLPTDYEQYFGPGTRLTVT.

This clone was seen just once. The chain is built from TRBV10-3 and TRBJ2-1, with 9 bases lining up with TRBD2. V was pared by 3 bases and J by 7 bases, with 10 bases of the junction left unmatched. CDR1 ENHRY and CDR2 SYGVKD come from the germline V gene. CDR3 size: 16 residues. Here the CDR3 reads CAISDESASGNNEQFF. CDR3 in DNA: TGTGCCATCAGTGATGAGTCGGCTAGCGGGAATAATGAGCAGTTCTTC.

The V gene is TRBV11-2, the J gene TRBJ2-3; D is perhaps TRBD1 (6 bases). Trimming shortened V by 5 bases and J by 5 bases, and 8 bases separated the two germline ends. The CDR3 spans 12 residues. Germline lookup yields CDR1 SGHAT and CDR2 FQNNGV. This CDR3 reads CASSEGGDTQYF. The DNA of the CDR3 is TGTGCCAGCAGCGAAGGGGGAGATACGCAGTATTTT.

This chain connects TRBV15 to TRBJ1-3; D possibly corresponds to TRBD1 (5 bases). This CDR3 contains 14 residues. Germline V CDR1 and CDR2: LNHNV, YYDKDF (reference sequence). V lost 3 bases and J lost 1, with 7 bases in between. CDR3 protein: CATSRTASGNTIYF. As DNA, the CDR3 is TGTGCCACCAGCAGGACAGCTTCTGGAAACACCATATATTTT.